These 31 T cell receptor beta chains were all obtained from the same sample, sequenced in a study of blood T cell repertoires in COVID-19. Sequencing was performed with immunoSEQ multiplex PCR; in TCRdb, only in-frame clones are kept and a portion is missing. The data show 130,000 to 150,000 clones, more than 75% seen once. Sequencing input: peripheral blood. The receptors derive from a man of 80 years or more with acute or convalescent COVID-19.

The V and J genes are TRBV12-1 and TRBJ2-3; the D call of TRBD1 is as the table states it, not checked on the DNA. TRBV12-1 is a pseudogene locus. This CDR3 region has 17 residues. The CDR3 here is CASSCRHPGGGKDTQYF. Written as DNA, the CDR3 is TGTGCCAGCAGCTGTAGACATCCTGGGGGCGGAAAAGATACGCAGTATTTT.

This clone occurred once. Here the CDR3 DNA reads TGTGCCAGCACCTGGGGGACAGGAGGCACCGGGGAGCTGTTTTTT. Translation: CASTWGTGGTGELFF. This chain uses TRBV28 with TRBJ2-2; 8 bases align to TRBD1. Germline lookup yields CDR1 MDHEN and CDR2 SYDVKM. The CDR3 is 15 amino acids. With V trimmed by 7 bases and J by 4 bases, 8 bases remained unmatched. Combining the CDR3 with reference TRBV28 and TRBJ2-2 gives the whole variable domain DVKVTQSSRYLVKRTGEKVFLECVQDMDHENMFWYRQDPGLGLRLIYFSYDVKMKEKGDIPEGYSVSREKKERFSLILESASTNQTSMYLCASTWGTGGTGELFFGEGSRLTVL.

This clone has more than one count but fewer than ten. This chain connects TRBV7-2 to TRBJ1-1; 8 bases map to TRBD1. Germline CDR1 is SGHTA and CDR2 is FQGNSA. CDR3 size: 16 residues. Trimming at V came to 1 base and at J to 2 bases, leaving 6 bases not matched to a gene. CDR3 sequence (DNA): TGTGCCAGCAGCTTAGGGGCGGACAGGGTAAACACTGAAGCTTTCTTT. It codes for CASSLGADRVNTEAFF. The whole variable domain, filled in from reference TRBV7-2 and TRBJ1-1, reads GAGVSQSPSNKVTEKGKDVELRCDPISGHTALYWYRQSLGQGLEFLIYFQGNSAPDKSGLPSDRFSAERTGGSVSTLTIQRTQQEDSAVYLCASSLGADRVNTEAFFGQGTRLTVV.

This rearrangement joins TRBV5-1 to TRBJ2-1; D is undetermined. There are 15 residues in the CDR3. V lost 0 bases and J 0 bases, leaving 7 bases between the germline ends. Germline V gene sequence: CDR1 SGHRS, CDR2 YFSETQ. Here the CDR3 reads CASSLDRSSYNEQFF. The CDR3 nucleotides are TGCGCCAGCAGCTTGGATCGGAGCTCCTACAATGAGCAGTTCTTC.

The chain combines TRBV6-6 with TRBJ1-1; D gene uncertain. Germline values: CDR1 MNHNY, CDR2 SVGAGI (reference sequence). The CDR3 loop spans 15 amino acids. V was shortened by 0 bases and J by 1 base, with 9 bases between the two germline ends. The CDR3 is CASSYSNTANTEAFF. In DNA, the CDR3 is TGTGCCAGCAGTTACTCGAATACAGCGAACACTGAAGCTTTCTTT.

This rearrangement joins TRBV7-9 to TRBJ1-6; D is ambiguous. The germline V gene has CDR1 SEHNR and CDR2 FQNEAQ (reference sequence). CDR3 length equals 11 residues. V was pared by 5 bases and J by 9 bases, with 5 bases between. This CDR3 reads CASSPISPLHF. As DNA, the CDR3 is TGTGCCAGCAGCCCTATTTCACCCCTCCACTTT.

The CDR3 region has the DNA TGTGCCAGCAGTAAGGGGCAGTTGGAGCAGTACTTC. It is translated as CASSKGQLEQYF. V usage is TRBV7-9 and J usage is TRBJ2-7, with D maybe TRBD1 (5 bases). The ends were cut back, 6 bases at V and 7 bases at J, with 13 bases in the middle. This CDR3 is 12 amino acids long. Germline assignment: CDR1 SEHNR and CDR2 FQNEAQ (reference sequence).

The genes are TRBV7-2 and TRBJ1-3; a weak D match, TRBD1 (6 bases). CDR3 length equals 15 residues. Germline V CDR1 and CDR2: SGHTA, FQGNSA. V shed 3 bases and J shed 0 bases, with 9 bases lying between them. The CDR3 protein is CASSFTGNSGNTIYF. The CDR3 nucleotides are TGTGCCAGCAGCTTTACAGGGAACTCTGGAAACACCATATATTTT.

The chain links TRBV28 to TRBJ2-7; 7 bases agree with TRBD2. V shed 2 bases and J 0 bases; nucleotides not matched to a gene: 10. CDR3 size: 17 residues. Germline V gene lookup returns CDR1 MDHEN and CDR2 SYDVKM. The CDR3 region has the DNA TGTGCCAGCAGTTTAATTCGAGGAAGCGGGGACTCCTACGAGCAGTACTTC. Its protein product is CASSLIRGSGDSYEQYF.

This rearrangement joins TRBV5-1 to TRBJ1-1; 10 bases fit TRBD1. After removal of 3 bases from V and 6 bases from J, the junction contained 2 bases not matched to a gene. Germline V gene lookup returns CDR1 SGHRS and CDR2 YFSETQ. CDR3 length equals 13 residues. The CDR3 nucleotides read TGCGCCAGCAGCTACGGGACAGGGGCTGAAGCTTTCTTT. Amino acid sequence: CASSYGTGAEAFF.

This clone has a handful of counts. The rearrangement joins TRBV28 to TRBJ2-5; 10 bases line up with TRBD2. This CDR3 has 16 amino acids. Germline lookup yields CDR1 MDHEN and CDR2 SYDVKM. After removal of 4 bases from V and 2 bases from J, the junction contained 7 bases not matched to a gene. The CDR3 bases are TGTGCCAGCAGTTCAATGTCAGCGGGGGGGCAAGAGACCCAGTACTTC. Translation: CASSSMSAGGQETQYF.

The chain is built from TRBV5-1 and TRBJ2-5; 8 bases fit TRBD2. Losses at the gene ends were 7 bases for V and 2 bases for J; bases not matched to a gene: 10. CDR3 length: 15 residues. CDR1 is SGHRS, CDR2 YFSETQ, per germline. The chain's CDR3 is CASARGSGGQETQYF. As DNA, the CDR3 is TGCGCCAGCGCCAGAGGGAGCGGGGGACAAGAGACCCAGTACTTC.

The chain has TRBV18 and TRBJ2-3; D might be TRBD1 (5 bases). The CDR3 runs to 12 residues. The V gene's germline CDR1 is KGHSH and CDR2 LQKENI. V gave up 5 bases and J gave up 6 bases, with 9 bases separating them. The CDR3 DNA reads as TGTGCCAGCTCAGACAGTCGTGATACGCAGTATTTT. This sequence encodes CASSDSRDTQYF.

The chain uses TRBV7-2 and TRBJ1-5; a possible D gene is TRBD1 (5 bases). Between the trimmed V and J ends, which lost 2 bases and 6 bases, there was a span of 11 bases. The length of the CDR3 is 14 residues. Germline assignment: CDR1 SGHTA and CDR2 FQGNSA. The CDR3 DNA reads as TGTGCCAGCAGCTTAAGCAGGGCTACTCAGCCCCAGCATTTT. Its protein product is CASSLSRATQPQHF.

This chain connects TRBV19 to TRBJ2-3, with D possibly TRBD2 on 6 matching bases. Per the germline V gene, CDR1 is LNHDA and CDR2 is SQIVND (reference sequence). This CDR3 is 16 amino acids long. V gave up 3 bases and J gave up 0 bases, with 13 bases separating them. CDR3 amino acids: CASSMALASSTDTQYF. DNA for the CDR3: TGTGCCAGTAGTATGGCCCTAGCGTCAAGCACAGATACGCAGTATTTT. The full variable domain, completed using reference TRBV19 and TRBJ2-3, is DGGITQSPKYLFRKEGQNVTLSCEQNLNHDAMYWYRQDPGQGLRLIYYSQIVNDFQKGDIAEGYSVSREKKESFPLTVTSAQKNPTAFYLCASSMALASSTDTQYFGPGTRLTVL.

The J gene is TRBJ2-5, the V gene TRBV18; D is possibly TRBD1 (6 bases). The CDR3 extends over 14 amino acids. Germline V CDR1 and CDR2: KGHSH, LQKENI. V lost 3 bases and J 5 bases, leaving 13 bases between the germline ends. Here the CDR3 DNA reads TGTGCCAGCTCACCCGATACAGGGTACGAGACCCAGTACTTC. This codes for CASSPDTGYETQYF.

The CDR3 is CASSQVHRGDSEKLFF. CDR3 sequence (DNA): TGCGCCAGCAGCCAAGTCCACCGCGGGGACAGTGAGAAACTGTTTTTT. The chain recombines TRBV4-3 with TRBJ1-4, with 7 bases aligning to TRBD1. CDR1 LGHNA and CDR2 YSLEER come from the germline V gene. With 1 base clipped from V and 11 bases from J, the junction kept 13 bases outside the gene matches. This CDR3 is built from 16 residues.

There are a few counts of this clone. V gene TRBV2 combines with J gene TRBJ2-1; tentative D call: TRBD1 (5 bases). Trimming shortened V by 7 bases and J by 4 bases, and 14 bases separated the two germline ends. Germline-derived CDR1 and CDR2 are SNHLY and FYNNEI. The CDR3 runs 14 residues. The CDR3 region is CASTGFPLYNEQFF. For the CDR3, the DNA is TGTGCCAGCACAGGGTTCCCCCTATACAATGAGCAGTTCTTC.

This clone came up once. This chain uses TRBV7-2 with TRBJ1-1; tentative D call: TRBD1 (6 bases). Germline V gene data show CDR1 as SGHTA and CDR2 as FQGNSA. This CDR3 has 14 residues. Trimming left V 6 bases short and J 6 bases short, with 17 bases between. The CDR3, as DNA: TGTGCCAGCAGTCCGACAGGAAGGCCTTCTGAAGCTTTCTTT. Protein product: CASSPTGRPSEAFF.

This chain joins TRBV18 and TRBJ2-1; D may be TRBD1 (5 bases). The V end lost 3 bases, the J end lost 0 bases, and 6 bases lay between the germline ends. The CDR3 is 14 residues long. Per the germline V gene, CDR1 is KGHSH and CDR2 is LQKENI. CDR3 coding DNA: TGTGCCAGCTCACCGGACATCTCCTACAATGAGCAGTTCTTC. This gives the protein CASSPDISYNEQFF. Filled out from reference TRBV18 and TRBJ2-1, the complete variable domain reads NAGVMQNPRHLVRRRGQEARLRCSPMKGHSHVYWYRQLPEEGLKFMVYLQKENIIDESGMPKERFSAEFPKEGPSILRIQQVVRGDSAAYFCASSPDISYNEQFFGPGTRLTVL.

This rearrangement joins TRBV11-2 to TRBJ2-5; tentatively, D is TRBD1 (6 bases). Germline V gene data show CDR1 as SGHAT and CDR2 as FQNNGV. The ends were cut back, 1 base at V and 8 bases at J, with 11 bases in the middle. The CDR3 extends over 13 amino acids. CDR3 coding DNA: TGTGCCAGCAGCTTAGGACAGGCGGGCACCCAGTACTTC. It specifies CASSLGQAGTQYF. Based on the CDR3 plus reference TRBV11-2 and TRBJ2-5, the full variable domain is EAGVAQSPRYKIIEKRQSVAFWCNPISGHATLYWYQQILGQGPKLLIQFQNNGVVDDSQLPKDRFSAERLKGVDSTLKIQPAKLEDSAVYLCASSLGQAGTQYFGPGTRLLVL.

V usage is TRBV7-9 and J usage is TRBJ1-4, with TRBD1 identical over 9 bases. V was pared by 5 bases and J by 5 bases, with 3 bases of the junction left unmatched. Germline loops: CDR1 SEHNR, CDR2 FQNEAQ (reference sequence). This CDR3 has 14 amino acids. The CDR3 sequence is CASSGGQGNEKLFF. The CDR3 coding sequence is TGTGCCAGCAGCGGAGGACAGGGGAATGAAAAACTGTTTTTT.

This clone appeared once. The chain couples TRBV4-1 to TRBJ2-7; TRBD1 might be the D (6 bases). V lost 4 bases and J 3 bases, leaving 19 bases between the germline ends. CDR1 is MGHRA, CDR2 YSYEKL, per germline. The CDR3 consists of 16 residues. This CDR3 is CASSRGPGTTYYEQYF. DNA of the CDR3: TGCGCCAGCAGCCGCGGGCCCGGGACAACCTACTACGAGCAGTACTTC.

The chain uses TRBV7-2 and TRBJ2-2; D possibly corresponds to TRBD1 (8 bases). There are 16 residues in the CDR3. V shed 5 bases and J shed 4 bases, with 17 bases lying between them. Germline values: CDR1 SGHTA, CDR2 FQGNSA. CDR3 amino acids: CASSPRTGRVTGELFF. DNA for the CDR3: TGTGCCAGCAGCCCCCGGACAGGGAGGGTCACCGGGGAGCTGTTTTTT.

V and J are TRBV5-1 and TRBJ2-2, with a possible D match to TRBD2 (6 bases). V gave up 4 bases and J gave up 6 bases, with 16 bases separating them. Germline CDR1 is SGHRS and CDR2 is YFSETQ. CDR3 length equals 15 residues. The CDR3 here is CASSGRSGIPGELFF. DNA of the CDR3: TGCGCCAGCAGCGGGAGGAGTGGGATTCCCGGGGAGCTGTTTTTT. Based on the CDR3 plus reference TRBV5-1 and TRBJ2-2, the full variable domain is KAGVTQTPRYLIKTRGQQVTLSCSPISGHRSVSWYQQTPGQGLQFLFEYFSETQRNKGNFPGRFSGRQFSNSRSEMNVSTLELGDSALYLCASSGRSGIPGELFFGEGSRLTVL.

CDR3 nucleotides: TGTGCCAGCAGCATAGGGGGATATGGCTACACCTTC. Encoded protein: CASSIGGYGYTF. V usage is TRBV6-5 and J usage is TRBJ1-2, with a possible D match to TRBD1 (6 bases). Per germline, CDR1 MNHEY and CDR2 SVGAGI. The CDR3 length is 12 residues. V was trimmed by 6 bases and J by 5 bases, leaving 10 bases between them.

The chain couples TRBV6-2 or TRBV6-3 to TRBJ2-3, with 9 positions matching TRBD1. The CDR3 runs 15 residues. Trimming at V came to 4 bases and at J to 3 bases, leaving 5 bases not matched to a gene. Per germline, CDR1 MNHEY and CDR2 SVGEGT. The CDR3, as DNA: TGTGCCAGCAGTTCGATAGACAGGGGGACAGATACGCAGTATTTT. Translation: CASSSIDRGTDTQYF.

About this clone: Other DNA sequences in this specimen translate into the identical CDR3. The rearrangement joins TRBV2 to TRBJ1-5; 7 nucleotides line up with TRBD1. The CDR3 covers 14 residues. Germline CDR1 reads SNHLY; CDR2 reads FYNNEI. After removal of 4 bases from V and 2 bases from J, the junction contained 2 bases not matched to a gene. The CDR3 DNA reads as TGTGCCAGCAGTGGGACAGGAGGCAATCAGCCCCAGCATTTT. Its translation: CASSGTGGNQPQHF.

The gene calls are TRBV11-2 and TRBJ1-1; the D is unclear. The CDR3 totals 13 residues. Germline V gene sequence: CDR1 SGHAT, CDR2 FQNNGV. Deletions cut 8 bases from V and 0 bases from J, with 10 bases between. The CDR3 coding sequence is TGTGCCAGCGCGGTGGGTGTGAACACTGAAGCTTTCTTT. It translates to CASAVGVNTEAFF.

V usage is TRBV6-2 or TRBV6-3 and J usage is TRBJ1-4; 7 nucleotides match TRBD1. Losses at the gene ends were 6 bases for V and 2 bases for J; bases not matched to a gene: 9. The CDR3 has 16 amino acids. Germline values: CDR1 MNHEY, CDR2 SVGEGT. CDR3 in amino acids: CASSLGTVRTNEKLFF. CDR3 bases: TGTGCCAGCAGCCTCGGGACAGTCCGCACTAATGAAAAACTGTTTTTT.

This clone was observed once. The gene calls are TRBV19 and TRBJ2-3, with D possibly TRBD2 on 5 matching bases. V lost 3 bases and J lost 2, with 9 bases in between. The germline V gene has CDR1 LNHDA and CDR2 SQIVND (reference sequence). The CDR3 loop spans 14 amino acids. CDR3 sequence (DNA): TGTGCCAGTAGTATGAGCGGAGACACAGATACGCAGTATTTT. As protein: CASSMSGDTDTQYF.